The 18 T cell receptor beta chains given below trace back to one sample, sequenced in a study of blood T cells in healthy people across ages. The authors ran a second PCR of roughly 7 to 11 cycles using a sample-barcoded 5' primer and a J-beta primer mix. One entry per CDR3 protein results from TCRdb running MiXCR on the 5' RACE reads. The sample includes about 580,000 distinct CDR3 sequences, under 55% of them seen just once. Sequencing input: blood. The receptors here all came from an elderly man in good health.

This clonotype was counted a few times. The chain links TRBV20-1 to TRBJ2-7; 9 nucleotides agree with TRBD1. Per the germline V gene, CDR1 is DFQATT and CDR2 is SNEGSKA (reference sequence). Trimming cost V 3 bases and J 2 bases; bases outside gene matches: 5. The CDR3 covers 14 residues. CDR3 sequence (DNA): TGCAGTGCTAGGGCCGGGACAGGGCCCTACGAGCAGTACTTC. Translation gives CSARAGTGPYEQYF.

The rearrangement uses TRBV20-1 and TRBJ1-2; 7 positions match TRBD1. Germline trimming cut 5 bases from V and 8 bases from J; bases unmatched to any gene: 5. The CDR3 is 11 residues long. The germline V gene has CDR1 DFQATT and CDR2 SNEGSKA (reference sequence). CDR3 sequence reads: CSAGTGEGYTF. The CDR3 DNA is TGCAGTGCTGGCACAGGGGAAGGCTACACCTTC.

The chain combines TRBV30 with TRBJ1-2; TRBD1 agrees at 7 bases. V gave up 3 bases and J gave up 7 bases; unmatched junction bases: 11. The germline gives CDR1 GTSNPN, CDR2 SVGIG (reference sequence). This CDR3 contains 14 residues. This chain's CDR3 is CAWSPPRQGSGYTF. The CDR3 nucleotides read TGTGCCTGGAGCCCACCTAGACAGGGCAGTGGCTACACCTTC.

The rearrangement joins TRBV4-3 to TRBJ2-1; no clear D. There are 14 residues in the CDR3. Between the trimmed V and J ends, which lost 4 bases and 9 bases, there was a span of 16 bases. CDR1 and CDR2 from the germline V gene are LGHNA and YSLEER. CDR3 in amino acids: CASSPGSQVGEQFF. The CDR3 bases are TGCGCCAGCAGCCCCGGCAGTCAAGTGGGTGAGCAGTTCTTC.

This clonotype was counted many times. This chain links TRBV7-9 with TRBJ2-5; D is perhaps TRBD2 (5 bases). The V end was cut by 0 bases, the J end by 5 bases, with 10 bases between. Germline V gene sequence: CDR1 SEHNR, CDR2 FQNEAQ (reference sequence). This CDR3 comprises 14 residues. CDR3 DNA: TGTGCCAGCAGCTTAGCCGGGATATTGGAGACCCAGTACTTC. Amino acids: CASSLAGILETQYF.

CDR3 DNA sequence: TGTGCCAGCAGGGGACAGGGGAAATACTATGGCTACACCTTC. Encoded protein: CASRGQGKYYGYTF. The chain carries TRBV6-5 and TRBJ1-2; TRBD1 matches 10 bases. Per germline, CDR1 MNHEY and CDR2 SVGAGI. The CDR3 contains 14 residues. Unmatched junction bases numbered 4, after V lost 6 bases and J lost 3 bases.

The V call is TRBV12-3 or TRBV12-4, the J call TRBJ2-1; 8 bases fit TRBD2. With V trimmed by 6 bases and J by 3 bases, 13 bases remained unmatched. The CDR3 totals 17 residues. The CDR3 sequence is CASSRGGAGAFYNEQFF. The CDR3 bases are TGTGCCAGCAGCCGGGGGGGAGCGGGAGCCTTCTACAATGAGCAGTTCTTC.

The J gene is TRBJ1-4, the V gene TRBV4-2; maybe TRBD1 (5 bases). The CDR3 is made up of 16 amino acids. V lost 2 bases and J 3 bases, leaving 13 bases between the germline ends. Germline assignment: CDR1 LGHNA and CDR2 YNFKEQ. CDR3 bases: TGTGCCAGCAGCCAATCGTCCTCAGGGCCTAATGAAAAACTGTTTTTT. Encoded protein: CASSQSSSGPNEKLFF.

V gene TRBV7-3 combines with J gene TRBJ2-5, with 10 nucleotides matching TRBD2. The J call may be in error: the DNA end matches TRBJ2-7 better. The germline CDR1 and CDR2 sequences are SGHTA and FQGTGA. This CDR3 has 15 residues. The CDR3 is CASSLGLAAADEQYF. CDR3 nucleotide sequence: TGTGCCAGCAGCCTTGGACTAGCGGCTGCCGACGAGCAGTACTTC.

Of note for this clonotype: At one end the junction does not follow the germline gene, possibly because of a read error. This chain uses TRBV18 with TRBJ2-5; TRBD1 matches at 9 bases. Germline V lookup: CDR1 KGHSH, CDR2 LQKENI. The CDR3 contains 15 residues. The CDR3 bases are TGTGCCAGCTCACGGGACAGGGAGTACCAAGAGACCCTGTACTTC. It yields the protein CASSRDREYQETLYF.

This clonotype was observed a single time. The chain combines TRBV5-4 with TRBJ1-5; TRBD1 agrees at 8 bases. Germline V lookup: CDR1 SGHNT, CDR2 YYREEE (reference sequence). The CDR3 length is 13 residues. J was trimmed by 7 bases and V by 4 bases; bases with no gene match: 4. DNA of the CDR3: TGTGCCAGCAGCCGGGGACAGGAGCAGCCCCAGCATTTT. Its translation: CASSRGQEQPQHF.

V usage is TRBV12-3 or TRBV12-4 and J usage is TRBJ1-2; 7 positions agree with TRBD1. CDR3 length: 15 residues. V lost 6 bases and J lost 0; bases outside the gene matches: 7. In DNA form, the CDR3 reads TGTGCCAGCAGACGATCAGGGACAGCTAACTATGGCTACACCTTC. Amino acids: CASRRSGTANYGYTF.

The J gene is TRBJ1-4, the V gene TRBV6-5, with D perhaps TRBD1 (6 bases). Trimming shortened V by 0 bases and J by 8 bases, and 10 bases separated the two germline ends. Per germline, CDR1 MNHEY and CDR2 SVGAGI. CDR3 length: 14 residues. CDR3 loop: CASSYSVQGEKLFF. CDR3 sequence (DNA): TGTGCCAGCAGTTACTCGGTACAGGGCGAAAAACTGTTTTTT.

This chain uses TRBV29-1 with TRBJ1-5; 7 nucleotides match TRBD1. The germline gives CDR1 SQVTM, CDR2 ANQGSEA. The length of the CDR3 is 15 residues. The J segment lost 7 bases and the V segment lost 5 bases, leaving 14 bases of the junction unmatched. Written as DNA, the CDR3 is TGCAGCGTTCAGATAGGGCAGGGGGTGGGACAGCCCCAGCATTTT. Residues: CSVQIGQGVGQPQHF.

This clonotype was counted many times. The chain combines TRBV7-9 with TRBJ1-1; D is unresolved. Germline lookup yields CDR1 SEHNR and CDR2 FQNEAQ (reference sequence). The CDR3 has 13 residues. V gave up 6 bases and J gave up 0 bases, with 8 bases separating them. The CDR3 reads CASRLVMNTEAFF. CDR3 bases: TGTGCCAGCAGGCTCGTCATGAACACTGAAGCTTTCTTT.

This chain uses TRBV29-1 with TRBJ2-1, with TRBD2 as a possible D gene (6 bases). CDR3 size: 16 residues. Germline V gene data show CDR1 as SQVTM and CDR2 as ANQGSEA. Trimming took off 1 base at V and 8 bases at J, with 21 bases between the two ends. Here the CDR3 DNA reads TGCAGCGTTGAAGCCCCCCGACTAGGGAGGTATGATGAGCAGTTCTTC. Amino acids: CSVEAPRLGRYDEQFF.

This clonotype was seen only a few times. CDR3 loop: CSARVPGPPYEQYF. The CDR3 region has the DNA TGCAGTGCTAGAGTCCCGGGCCCGCCCTACGAGCAGTACTTC. The J gene is TRBJ2-7, the V gene TRBV20-1; D remains ambiguous. The V and J ends lost 1 base and 2 bases respectively, with 12 bases between them. CDR3 length: 14 amino acids. CDR1 DFQATT and CDR2 SNEGSKA come from the germline V gene (reference sequence).

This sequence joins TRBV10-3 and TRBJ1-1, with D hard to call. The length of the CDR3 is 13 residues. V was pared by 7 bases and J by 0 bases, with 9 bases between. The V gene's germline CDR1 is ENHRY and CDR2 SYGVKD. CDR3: CAIKANMNTEAFF. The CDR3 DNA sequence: TGTGCCATCAAGGCAAACATGAACACTGAAGCTTTCTTT.